The 30 T cell receptor beta chains presented below share a single source sample, sequenced in a study of blood T cell repertoires in COVID-19. Using immunoSEQ multiplex PCR, the repertoire was profiled, and TCRdb retains in-frame clones only, with some absent. The repertoire consists of fewer than 300,000 clones, with approximately 92% occurring once and the leading ten covering 1% to 1.3%. The material sequenced was PBMCs or T cells enriched from blood (not recorded which). The receptor source for this set is a woman between 25 and 40 years old who had recovered from COVID-19.

The rearrangement links TRBV24-1 to TRBJ2-6, with a weak D call TRBD2 (5 bases). The CDR3 runs to 14 residues. CDR1 KGHDR and CDR2 SFDVKD come from the germline V gene. V was clipped by 4 bases and J by 3 bases, with 6 bases between them. For the CDR3, the DNA is TGTGCCACCAGTGACGGGAATGGGGCCAACGTCCTGACTTTC. Protein product: CATSDGNGANVLTF.

The chain is built from TRBV12-3 or TRBV12-4 and TRBJ1-1, with 10 bases aligning to TRBD1. V dropped 6 bases and J dropped 8; count of bases not matched to a gene: 6. The CDR3 contains 13 residues. The CDR3 region is CASSPGQGREAFF. The CDR3, as DNA: TGTGCCAGCAGCCCGGGACAGGGGCGCGAAGCTTTCTTT.

In regard to this clone: A read error may account for a junction end that differs from germline. V is TRBV4-1 and J is TRBJ1-1, with D tentatively TRBD1 (5 bases). The CDR3 runs 16 residues. The germline CDR1 and CDR2 sequences are MGHRA and YSYEKL. CDR3 loop: CASSHNPDTANAEAFF. In DNA, the CDR3 is TGCGCCAGCAGCCACAACCCGGACACGGCGAACGCTGAAGCTTTCTTT.

V is TRBV9 and J is TRBJ2-7, with 7 positions matching TRBD1. This CDR3 is built from 15 residues. The trim removed 3 bases at V and 1 base at J, leaving 7 bases unmatched. The germline V gene encodes CDR1 SGDLS and CDR2 YYNGEE. In DNA form, the CDR3 reads TGTGCCAGCAGCGCCGGACAGGAGCTTTCCTACGAGCAGTACTTC. Translating it yields CASSAGQELSYEQYF.

The chain combines TRBV5-4 with TRBJ2-2; 9 bases map to TRBD1. The CDR3 is 18 residues long. CDR1 is SGHNT, CDR2 YYREEE, per germline (reference sequence). With V trimmed by 4 bases and J by 6 bases, 16 bases remained unmatched. This chain's CDR3 is CASSPVTGTGQRAGELFF. DNA of the CDR3: TGTGCCAGCAGCCCCGTCACTGGGACAGGGCAGCGCGCCGGGGAGCTGTTTTTT.

J is TRBJ2-3 and V is TRBV2; 11 bases fit TRBD2. CDR3 size: 14 residues. Trimming took 7 bases from V and 6 from J; bases not matched to a gene: 6. Per the germline V gene, CDR1 is SNHLY and CDR2 is FYNNEI. CDR3 amino acids: CASIVAGGPDTQYF. In DNA form, the CDR3 reads TGTGCCAGCATAGTAGCGGGAGGGCCGGATACGCAGTATTTT. Complete variable domain (other parts from reference TRBV2 and TRBJ2-3): EPEVTQTPSHQVTQMGQEVILRCVPISNHLYFYWYRQILGQKVEFLVSFYNNEISEKSEIFDDQFSVERPDGSNFTLKIRSTKLEDSAMYFCASIVAGGPDTQYFGPGTRLTVL.

This chain connects TRBV5-1 to TRBJ1-1; tentative D call: TRBD1 (6 bases). The CDR3 loop spans 15 amino acids. Trimming pared 0 bases from V and 1 base from J, leaving 10 bases between. The V gene's germline CDR1 is SGHRS and CDR2 YFSETQ. CDR3: CASSLEAGANTEAFF. DNA of the CDR3: TGCGCCAGCAGCTTGGAGGCAGGGGCGAACACTGAAGCTTTCTTT.

The genes are TRBV9 and TRBJ1-1; weak D call: TRBD1 (6 bases). Looked up from germline, CDR1 is SGDLS and CDR2 is YYNGEE. V was shortened by 0 bases and J by 1 base, with 16 bases between the two germline ends. The length of the CDR3 is 17 residues. In DNA, the CDR3 is TGTGCCAGCAGCGTAGTGGGACACCAGGGTACGAACACTGAAGCTTTCTTT. Translation gives CASSVVGHQGTNTEAFF.

The chain links TRBV6-2 or TRBV6-3 to TRBJ2-5; D is unresolved. The V gene lost 5 bases and the J gene lost 3 bases, with 22 bases spanning the gap. The germline CDR1 and CDR2 sequences are MNHEY and SVGEGT. The length of the CDR3 is 17 residues. Written as DNA, the CDR3 is TGTGCCAGCAGTCCAGGATTCGTGGGTACCCCTGAAGAGACCCAGTACTTC. Translated: CASSPGFVGTPEETQYF.

This chain joins TRBV9 and TRBJ2-3; possibly TRBD1 for D (6 bases). The CDR3 spans 18 residues. Trimming cost V 5 bases and J 0 bases, with 22 bases left between them. CDR1 SGDLS and CDR2 YYNGEE come from the germline V gene. The CDR3 DNA reads TGTGCCAGCAGTAAAAAACAGGGTGGGTTTCTTAGCACAGATACGCAGTATTTT. This codes for CASSKKQGGFLSTDTQYF.

This clone was recorded only once. The chain's CDR3 is CASSLHSGTREQYF. In DNA, the CDR3 is TGTGCCAGCAGCTTGCACAGTGGGACTCGGGAGCAGTACTTC. This chain joins TRBV7-9 and TRBJ2-7; TRBD2 might be the D (6 bases). This CDR3 has 14 amino acids. Germline loops: CDR1 SEHNR, CDR2 FQNEAQ (reference sequence). Trimming left V 3 bases short and J 7 bases short, with 16 bases between.

As DNA, the CDR3 is TGTGCCAGCAGTTACTCGGGCCTTGTGGCCAGGGCCTACAATGAGCAGTTCTTC. As protein: CASSYSGLVARAYNEQFF. J is TRBJ2-1 and V is TRBV6-2 or TRBV6-3; D possibly corresponds to TRBD1 (5 bases). Germline V lookup: CDR1 MNHEY, CDR2 SVGEGT. The CDR3 loop spans 18 amino acids. V lost 0 bases, J lost 2 bases, and 17 bases lay in between.

The chain joins TRBV28 to TRBJ1-3; D unclear. The CDR3 runs to 13 residues. Trimming removed 6 bases at V and 4 bases at J, with 10 bases between. CDR1 and CDR2 from the germline V gene are MDHEN and SYDVKM. The CDR3 spells CASSLVRGNTIYF. CDR3 coding DNA: TGTGCCAGCAGCTTGGTGCGGGGAAACACCATATATTTT.

V is TRBV9 and J is TRBJ1-4; D uncertain. The CDR3 covers 16 residues. Trimming shortened V by 2 bases and J by 4 bases, and 15 bases separated the two germline ends. Germline V gene sequence: CDR1 SGDLS, CDR2 YYNGEE. The CDR3 loop is CASSVGTELYNEKLFF. The DNA for the CDR3 is TGTGCCAGCAGCGTTGGAACAGAGCTTTATAATGAAAAACTGTTTTTT.

Worth noting for this clone: Other DNA sequences in this specimen translate into the identical CDR3. This sequence joins TRBV12-3 or TRBV12-4 and TRBJ1-2; 9 positions match TRBD1. V lost 3 bases to trimming and J lost 6 bases; unmatched junction nucleotides: 2. The CDR3 contains 13 residues. The DNA for the CDR3 is TGTGCCAGCAGTTTCAGGACAGGGGATGGCTACACCTTC. It encodes CASSFRTGDGYTF.

The genes are TRBV5-4 and TRBJ2-7; 9 bases align to TRBD1. This CDR3 region has 15 residues. The germline V gene has CDR1 SGHNT and CDR2 YYREEE (reference sequence). The ends lost 3 bases at V and 1 base at J; junction bases unmatched: 5. The CDR3 nucleotides are TGTGCCAGCAGCTCGACCGGGACAGGGTCCTACGAGCAGTACTTC. Its translation: CASSSTGTGSYEQYF.

This chain joins TRBV6-5 and TRBJ2-7, with 7 bases identical to TRBD1. The germline V gene has CDR1 MNHEY and CDR2 SVGAGI. The CDR3 runs 14 residues. Germline trimming cut 0 bases from V and 5 bases from J; bases unmatched to any gene: 4. CDR3 sequence (DNA): TGTGCCAGCAGTTACTCGACAGGGAGAGACGAGCAGTACTTC. It is translated as CASSYSTGRDEQYF.

The V gene is TRBV7-9, the J gene TRBJ1-2; perhaps TRBD1 as D (5 bases). Deletions cut 0 bases from V and 8 bases from J, with 10 bases between. There are 13 residues in the CDR3. Germline V gives CDR1 SEHNR, CDR2 FQNEAQ (reference sequence). CDR3 in DNA: TGTGCCAGCAGCTTAGCGCAGGGCTTGGGCTACACCTTC. Its translation is CASSLAQGLGYTF. The variable domain in full, completed from reference TRBV7-9 and TRBJ1-2, reads DTGVSQNPRHKITKRGQNVTFRCDPISEHNRLYWYRQTLGQGPEFLTYFQNEAQLEKSRLLSDRFSAERPKGSFSTLEIQRTEQGDSAMYLCASSLAQGLGYTFGSGTRLTVV.

This sequence joins TRBV7-9 and TRBJ2-2; 12 bases line up with TRBD2. This CDR3 is 16 amino acids long. From germline, CDR1 is SEHNR and CDR2 FQNEAQ (reference sequence). After removal of 5 bases from V and 6 bases from J, the junction contained 7 bases not matched to a gene. CDR3 DNA sequence: TGTGCCAGCAGCCGCACCTCTAGCGGGAGGGCCGGGGAGCTGTTTTTT. Translating it yields CASSRTSSGRAGELFF.

The V call is TRBV19, the J call TRBJ2-5, with 9 bases matching TRBD2. This CDR3 comprises 15 residues. Germline loops: CDR1 LNHDA, CDR2 SQIVND (reference sequence). After removal of 5 bases from V and 3 bases from J, the junction contained 7 bases not matched to a gene. CDR3 residues: CASSPSTSGKETQYF. CDR3 DNA sequence: TGTGCCAGTAGTCCCTCGACTAGCGGTAAAGAGACCCAGTACTTC.

The V call is TRBV9, the J call TRBJ2-7, with 7 bases matching TRBD2. The CDR3 spans 15 residues. Trimming at V came to 0 bases and at J to 3 bases, leaving 6 bases not matched to a gene. Germline V gives CDR1 SGDLS, CDR2 YYNGEE. In DNA form, the CDR3 reads TGTGCCAGCAGCGTAGGTCTAGCGGAAAACTACGAGCAGTACTTC. Protein product: CASSVGLAENYEQYF.

This rearrangement joins TRBV19 to TRBJ2-1; TRBD1 agrees at 11 bases. Trimming at V came to 4 bases and at J to 8 bases, leaving 13 bases not matched to a gene. Germline CDR1 reads LNHDA; CDR2 reads SQIVND (reference sequence). The CDR3 spans 17 residues. CDR3 region: CASSSWTGGASMDEQFF. The CDR3 nucleotides are TGTGCCAGTAGTAGCTGGACAGGGGGCGCATCCATGGATGAGCAGTTCTTC.

The chain links TRBV9 to TRBJ2-7, with D perhaps TRBD2 (5 bases). The germline V gene encodes CDR1 SGDLS and CDR2 YYNGEE. V lost 4 bases and J lost 5, with 7 bases in between. This CDR3 comprises 11 residues. The CDR3 loop is CASSRGDEQYF. The CDR3 coding sequence is TGTGCCAGCAGCCGGGGAGACGAGCAGTACTTC.

The chain uses TRBV15 and TRBJ2-6; D ambiguous. With 4 bases removed from V and 0 bases from J, the gap between germline ends came to 10 bases. This CDR3 has 16 residues. Germline V CDR1 and CDR2: LNHNV, YYDKDF (reference sequence). The CDR3 here is CATSIFPSSGANVLTF. In DNA, the CDR3 is TGTGCCACCAGCATTTTCCCCAGCTCTGGGGCCAACGTCCTGACTTTC.

This clone was picked up one time. The chain is built from TRBV18 and TRBJ2-7; D is perhaps TRBD1 (5 bases). Germline V gives CDR1 KGHSH, CDR2 LQKENI. CDR3 size: 16 residues. The V and J ends lost 2 bases and 3 bases respectively, with 17 bases between them. This chain's CDR3 is CASSPVWALGDYEQYF. CDR3 nucleotides: TGTGCCAGCTCACCAGTTTGGGCCCTAGGGGACTACGAGCAGTACTTC. The full variable domain, its missing parts supplied by reference TRBV18 and TRBJ2-7, is NAGVMQNPRHLVRRRGQEARLRCSPMKGHSHVYWYRQLPEEGLKFMVYLQKENIIDESGMPKERFSAEFPKEGPSILRIQQVVRGDSAAYFCASSPVWALGDYEQYFGPGTRLTVT.

This rearrangement joins TRBV5-4 to TRBJ1-4; maybe TRBD1 (5 bases). Between the trimmed V and J ends, which lost 4 bases and 0 bases, there was a span of 10 bases. From germline, CDR1 is SGHNT and CDR2 YYREEE (reference sequence). CDR3 length: 15 residues. DNA for the CDR3: TGTGCCAGCAGCGCCCGGACATCAACTAATGAAAAACTGTTTTTT. Residues: CASSARTSTNEKLFF.

The chain is built from TRBV5-4 and TRBJ2-5, with TRBD1 identical over 8 bases. Germline-derived CDR1 and CDR2 are SGHNT and YYREEE (reference sequence). The CDR3 has 16 residues. V was clipped by 2 bases and J by 2 bases; unmatched bases: 8. CDR3 nucleotide sequence: TGTGCCAGCAGCTTCCTAGACAGGGGAATTCAAGAGACCCAGTACTTC. It is translated as CASSFLDRGIQETQYF.

This chain connects TRBV18 to TRBJ1-2; weak D call: TRBD1 (5 bases). CDR3 size: 13 residues. The V and J ends lost 3 bases and 4 bases respectively, with 9 bases between them. CDR1 is KGHSH and CDR2 is LQKENI in the germline V gene. The CDR3 loop is CASSPDTAYGYTF. The CDR3 coding sequence is TGTGCCAGCTCACCGGACACAGCCTATGGCTACACCTTC.

This chain links TRBV9 with TRBJ1-1; tentative D call: TRBD1 (5 bases). The V end lost 3 bases, the J end lost 5 bases, and 17 bases lay between the germline ends. Per the germline V gene, CDR1 is SGDLS and CDR2 is YYNGEE. This CDR3 spans 15 amino acids. The CDR3 DNA sequence: TGTGCCAGCAGCGCCTCCGGGAACCGGGGGACTGAAGCTTTCTTT. Translating it yields CASSASGNRGTEAFF.

V usage is TRBV7-9 and J usage is TRBJ2-7; TRBD1 matches 8 bases. The germline V gene has CDR1 SEHNR and CDR2 FQNEAQ (reference sequence). With 5 bases clipped from V and 4 bases from J, the junction kept 7 bases outside the gene matches. The CDR3 extends over 14 amino acids. CDR3: CASSHSGGPYEQYF. DNA of the CDR3: TGTGCCAGCAGCCATTCAGGGGGCCCATACGAGCAGTACTTC. Filled out from reference TRBV7-9 and TRBJ2-7, the complete variable domain reads DTGVSQNPRHKITKRGQNVTFRCDPISEHNRLYWYRQTLGQGPEFLTYFQNEAQLEKSRLLSDRFSAERPKGSFSTLEIQRTEQGDSAMYLCASSHSGGPYEQYFGPGTRLTVT.